This TCR beta chain was identified during a study of shared clonotypes between healthy human individuals. Study-wide points: The low donor count limited represented genetic and exposure-history diversity. Sample collection involved blood only; tissue repertoires are likely different.

The germline CDR1 and CDR2 sequences are SGHRS and YFSETQ. Trimming at V came to 0 bases and at J to 5 bases, leaving 8 bases not matched to a gene. This CDR3 comprises 16 residues. As regards this clone: Its target is not known.

Every immunoSEQ plate was one replicate of a subset's evenly spread DNA. Clones were sequenced by immunoSEQ multiplex PCR, and TCRdb holds only the in-frame ones, with some missing. The sample carries roughly 490,000 clones, over 65% recorded once. Nashville, Tennessee was home to all donors, each a Caucasian adult. The chain employs TRBV5-1 and TRBJ2-7, with 10 bases aligning to TRBD1. The sequence was collected from a woman in her thirties or forties in good health. Some clones in this sample may be carry-over from other donors' samples. Input material: PBMCs. The CDR3: CASSLEVTGGFNEQYF. The DNA for the CDR3 is TGCGCCAGCAGCTTGGAGGTGACAGGGGGCTTCAACGAGCAGTACTTC.